A single sample gave rise to the 5 T cell receptor beta chains below, sequenced in a study of human T cells and chemical hapten exposure. Specified time point: pre-sensitization, week 0. Regarding treatment: therapeutic diphenylcyclopropenone sensitization with weekly scalp DPC. From the RACE reads, TCRdb called clonotypes with MiXCR, one entry per CDR3 protein. The table shows around 120,000 distinct CDR3 sequences, with roughly 13% occurring only once. The starting material was whole blood, obtained in connection with sensitization to the hapten diphenylcyclopropenone (DPC). These receptors were taken from a woman aged 18-29 years with alopecia areata. Some clones in this sample may be carry-over from other donors' samples.

This clonotype has a handful of counts. The chain joins TRBV4-3 to TRBJ1-2; TRBD1 might be the D (6 bases). Looked up from germline, CDR1 is LGHNA and CDR2 is YSLEER. The length of the CDR3 is 13 residues. V was cut by 0 bases and J by 8 bases, with 10 bases left in between. CDR3 sequence (DNA): TGCGCCAGCAGCCAAGATGAGGGGGGCGGCTACACCTTC. Its protein product is CASSQDEGGGYTF.

This clonotype was recorded at least ten times. The gene calls are TRBV6-1 and TRBJ1-5, with D possibly matching TRBD1 (5 bases). Trimming cost V 6 bases and J 8 bases, with 20 bases left between them. Germline CDR1 MNHNS, CDR2 SASEGT. This CDR3 has 15 amino acids. CDR3 sequence (DNA): TGTGCCAGCAGCCCCTCGTGGGGACCTCTGGAGCCCCAGCATTTT. Its translation is CASSPSWGPLEPQHF.

The chain carries TRBV6-2 or TRBV6-3 and TRBJ2-3; D unclear. Trimming took off 5 bases at V and 2 bases at J, with 5 bases between the two ends. The CDR3 has 12 amino acids. The germline CDR1 and CDR2 sequences are MNHEY and SVGEGT. Written as DNA, the CDR3 is TGTGCCAGCAGTCAGACCACAGATACGCAGTATTTT. Translated: CASSQTTDTQYF.

This clonotype was seen ten or more times. V is TRBV5-1 and J is TRBJ2-1; 11 bases fit TRBD2. The trim removed 5 bases at V and 0 bases at J, leaving 1 base unmatched. Germline V gene sequence: CDR1 SGHRS, CDR2 YFSETQ. The CDR3 extends over 15 amino acids. The CDR3 protein is CASRGLAASYNEQFF. The CDR3 DNA follows: TGCGCCAGCAGGGGACTAGCGGCCTCCTACAATGAGCAGTTCTTC.

This clonotype was observed a few times. The rearrangement uses TRBV30 and TRBJ1-5; D gene unclear. The V end was cut by 6 bases, the J end by 4 bases, with 13 bases between. The germline gives CDR1 GTSNPN, CDR2 SVGIG (reference sequence). The CDR3 has 13 amino acids. In nucleotides, the CDR3 is TGTGCCTGCCGAGCTTGGGAGAATCAGCCCCAGCATTTT. Translation gives CACRAWENQPQHF.